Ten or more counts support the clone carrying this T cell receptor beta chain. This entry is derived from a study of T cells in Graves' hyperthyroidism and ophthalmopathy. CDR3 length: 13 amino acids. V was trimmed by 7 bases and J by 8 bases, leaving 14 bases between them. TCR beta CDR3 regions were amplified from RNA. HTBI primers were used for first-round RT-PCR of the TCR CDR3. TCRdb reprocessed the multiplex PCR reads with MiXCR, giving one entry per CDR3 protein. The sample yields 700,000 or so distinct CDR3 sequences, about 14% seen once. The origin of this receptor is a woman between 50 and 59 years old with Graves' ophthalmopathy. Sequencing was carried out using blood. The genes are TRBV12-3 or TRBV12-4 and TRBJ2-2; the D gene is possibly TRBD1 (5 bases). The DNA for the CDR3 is TGTGCCAGCACCGACGAAGGGGTAGGGGAGCTGTTTTTT. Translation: CASTDEGVGELFF.